What follows are 21 T cell receptor beta chains derived from one specimen sequenced in a study of chemoradiotherapy in HPV16-positive cancers. TCRdb keeps only in-frame clones here, not all; method: immunoSEQ multiplex PCR. Of roughly 21,000 clones in the sample, approximately 89% were seen once. This specimen consisted of blood, obtained from a patient who underwent chemoradiotherapy. The receptors derive from a human donor with HPV-associated anogenital cancer.

The J gene is TRBJ2-1, the V gene TRBV20-1; D not resolved. Germline-derived CDR1 and CDR2 are DFQATT and SNEGSKA (reference sequence). V shed 0 bases and J shed 4 bases, with 1 base lying between them. The CDR3 loop spans 11 amino acids. The DNA of the CDR3 is TGCAGTGCTAGAGAATACAATGAGCAGTTCTTC. Amino acid sequence: CSAREYNEQFF.

The rearrangement uses TRBV2 and TRBJ2-4; the D call may be TRBD1 or TRBD2 (5 bases each). The V end lost 4 bases, the J end lost 6 bases, and 13 bases lay between the germline ends. Germline V gene sequence: CDR1 SNHLY, CDR2 FYNNEI. The CDR3 is made up of 14 amino acids. The CDR3 loop reads CASSGFEGRNIQYF. For the CDR3, the DNA is TGTGCCAGCAGTGGTTTCGAGGGGAGAAACATTCAGTACTTC.

The chain links TRBV7-9 to TRBJ2-1; possible D gene TRBD1, 6 bases. Trimming pared 4 bases from V and 8 bases from J, leaving 9 bases between. CDR3 length: 12 residues. Germline V lookup: CDR1 SEHNR, CDR2 FQNEAQ (reference sequence). The CDR3 loop is CASSWTADEQFF. The CDR3 nucleotides read TGTGCCAGCAGCTGGACAGCCGATGAGCAGTTCTTC.

The rearrangement uses TRBV7-9 and TRBJ2-5; D possibly uses TRBD1 or TRBD2 (7 bases each). Germline-derived CDR1 and CDR2 are SEHNR and FQNEAQ (reference sequence). The CDR3 is 14 amino acids. V was trimmed by 8 bases and J by 5 bases, leaving 18 bases between them. CDR3 sequence: CASGSGQGGETQYF. In DNA, the CDR3 is TGTGCCAGCGGCTCAGGCCAGGGGGGGGAGACCCAGTACTTC.

The chain couples TRBV19 to TRBJ1-5, with 8 bases that match TRBD1. This CDR3 is built from 16 residues. V trimming: 4 bases; J trimming: 3 bases; junction bases outside the gene matches: 8. CDR1 is LNHDA, CDR2 SQIVND, per germline (reference sequence). Here the CDR3 DNA reads TGTGCCAGTAGTAACCTCGGACAGGGTTCCAATCAGCCCCAGCATTTT. Its protein product is CASSNLGQGSNQPQHF.

V is TRBV18 and J is TRBJ2-2; maybe TRBD1 (6 bases). The CDR3 is 16 amino acids. The germline V gene encodes CDR1 KGHSH and CDR2 LQKENI. V lost 2 bases to trimming and J lost 2 bases, with 12 bases between them. CDR3 in DNA: TGTGCCAGCTCACCAGAGAGGGGACAAAACACCGGGGAGCTGTTTTTT. As protein: CASSPERGQNTGELFF.

This clone occurred a few times. CDR3 in amino acids: CASSGQGPVGPQHF. As DNA, the CDR3 is TGTGCCAGCAGTGGACAGGGGCCAGTAGGGCCCCAGCATTTT. The chain employs TRBV6-1 and TRBJ1-5, with 8 bases that match TRBD1. The CDR3 is 14 amino acids. Unmatched junction bases numbered 8, after V lost 4 bases and J lost 9 bases. The germline CDR1 and CDR2 sequences are MNHNS and SASEGT.

The V and J genes are TRBV20-1 and TRBJ1-1; the match to TRBD1 covers 7 bases. CDR1 DFQATT and CDR2 SNEGSKA come from the germline V gene (reference sequence). J was trimmed by 9 bases and V by 6 bases; bases with no gene match: 7. The CDR3 loop spans 11 amino acids. This CDR3 is CSAFGTEKAFF. The CDR3 DNA reads as TGCAGTGCGTTTGGGACAGAGAAAGCTTTCTTT.

The chain has TRBV18 and TRBJ1-1, with D uncertain. From germline, CDR1 is KGHSH and CDR2 LQKENI. V lost 10 bases, J lost 1 base, and 13 bases lay in between. The CDR3 is made up of 13 amino acids. Here the CDR3 reads CATSLGRNTEAFF. In nucleotides, the CDR3 is TGTGCCACCTCGCTCGGGAGGAACACTGAAGCTTTCTTT.

V usage is TRBV2 and J usage is TRBJ1-3; weak D call: TRBD1 (6 bases). The V end lost 7 bases, the J end lost 3 bases, and 16 bases lay between the germline ends. The CDR3 runs to 15 residues. Germline V gives CDR1 SNHLY, CDR2 FYNNEI. In nucleotides, the CDR3 is TGTGCCAGCACCAGAACGTGGACAGATGGAAACACCATATATTTT. As protein: CASTRTWTDGNTIYF.

This rearrangement joins TRBV19 to TRBJ2-7; D may match TRBD1 or TRBD2 (5 bases each). The CDR3 extends over 15 amino acids. The ends were cut back, 10 bases at V and 3 bases at J, with 22 bases in the middle. Germline V lookup: CDR1 LNHDA, CDR2 SQIVND (reference sequence). The CDR3 here is CATPTLGRQDYEQYF. The CDR3 DNA follows: TGTGCCACTCCTACCTTGGGACGGCAGGACTACGAGCAGTACTTC.

The chain uses TRBV23-1 and TRBJ2-1, with 7 bases lining up with TRBD2. TRBV23-1 is placed among ORFs of uncertain function. V lost 0 bases and J lost 1; bases outside the gene matches: 0. The CDR3 consists of 15 residues. CDR3 bases: TGCGCCAGCAGTCAATCGGGGGGGTCCTACAATGAGCAGTTCTTC. Amino acid sequence: CASSQSGGSYNEQFF.

The gene calls are TRBV18 and TRBJ2-1; 8 nucleotides match TRBD1. The V gene's germline CDR1 is KGHSH and CDR2 LQKENI. J was trimmed by 9 bases and V by 6 bases; bases with no gene match: 10. This CDR3 contains 14 residues. CDR3 sequence: CASSPDRGLSEQFF. CDR3 in DNA: TGTGCCAGCTCTCCAGACAGGGGCCTTAGTGAGCAGTTCTTC.

The chain has TRBV9 and TRBJ1-2, with D perhaps matching TRBD1 (6 bases). Germline-derived CDR1 and CDR2 are SGDLS and YYNGEE. V lost 4 bases, J lost 6 bases, and 22 bases lay in between. The CDR3 consists of 16 residues. CDR3 residues: CASSPRGGGRGDGYTF. The CDR3 nucleotides read TGTGCCAGCAGCCCGCGAGGGGGGGGAAGGGGAGATGGCTACACCTTC. The full variable domain, its missing parts supplied by reference TRBV9 and TRBJ1-2, is DSGVTQTPKHLITATGQRVTLRCSPRSGDLSVYWYQQSLDQGLQFLIQYYNGEERAKGNILERFSAQQFPDLHSELNLSSLELGDSALYFCASSPRGGGRGDGYTFGSGTRLTVV.

The V and J genes are TRBV5-6 and TRBJ2-3; D not resolved. The V gene's germline CDR1 is SGHDT and CDR2 YYEEEE. Trimming removed 0 bases from V and 0 bases from J, with 8 bases in between. The CDR3 contains 15 residues. CDR3 residues: CASSLVTSSTDTQYF. DNA for the CDR3: TGTGCCAGCAGCTTGGTAACTTCTAGCACAGATACGCAGTATTTT.

The V call is TRBV7-2, the J call TRBJ2-7; D tentatively fits TRBD1 or TRBD2 (5 bases each). Germline values: CDR1 SGHTA, CDR2 FQGNSA. Trimming cost V 1 base and J 5 bases, with 12 bases left between them. This CDR3 has 14 amino acids. In DNA form, the CDR3 reads TGTGCCAGCAGCTTAGGGGGGATCGTACACGAGCAGTACTTC. Encoded protein: CASSLGGIVHEQYF.

The V gene is TRBV5-1, the J gene TRBJ2-1, with a possible D match to TRBD2 (5 bases). The germline V gene has CDR1 SGHRS and CDR2 YFSETQ. The germline V and J ends were trimmed by 4 bases and 9 bases, with 20 bases remaining between them. The CDR3 has 15 residues. The DNA for the CDR3 is TGCGCCAGCAGCAGATCCGGGATCCTCATCGGTGAGCAGTTCTTC. It yields the protein CASSRSGILIGEQFF.

This chain links TRBV28 with TRBJ1-5; weak D call: TRBD1 (6 bases). The CDR3 runs 14 residues. V gave up 10 bases and J gave up 1 base, with 14 bases separating them. Germline V gene lookup returns CDR1 MDHEN and CDR2 SYDVKM. The chain's CDR3 is CAIEGGWSNQPQHF. CDR3 bases: TGTGCCATCGAGGGGGGATGGAGCAATCAGCCCCAGCATTTT.

This sequence joins TRBV29-1 and TRBJ1-1, with D possibly being TRBD1 (5 bases). CDR3 length equals 14 residues. Trimming took 5 bases from V and 2 from J, leaving 15 bases between them. The germline gives CDR1 SQVTM, CDR2 ANQGSEA. The CDR3 region has the DNA TGCAGCGTTCCCCGGGACGCTAGAAACACTGAAGCTTTCTTT. It specifies CSVPRDARNTEAFF.

DNA for the CDR3: TGTGCCACCAGCAGAGGGTCCAATAACGAGCAGTTCTTC. It yields the protein CATSRGSNNEQFF. The chain uses TRBV15 and TRBJ2-1; D remains ambiguous. V gave up 1 base and J gave up 10 bases, with 11 bases separating them. Germline CDR1 LNHNV, CDR2 YYDKDF (reference sequence). The CDR3 consists of 13 residues.

J is TRBJ2-5 and V is TRBV28; D gene ambiguous. The CDR3 contains 13 residues. Trimming cost V 2 bases and J 5 bases, with 9 bases left between them. The germline CDR1 and CDR2 sequences are MDHEN and SYDVKM. CDR3 DNA: TGTGCCAGCAGTTTACCCCCTTCCGAGACCCAGTACTTC. It codes for CASSLPPSETQYF.